This note documents a single T cell receptor (beta chain) sequence. Its antigen is currently unknown. The identical CDR3 is also encoded by other nucleotide sequences in the sample. The entry originates in a study of cytomegalovirus exposure and HLA in healthy donors. Study-level results: Looking again later, the authors saw that most CMV-associated TCR beta chains seemed HLA-restricted. TCR beta sequences numbering some 17,000 were associated with HLA alleles at 0.05 false discovery rate in a later analysis.

This cohort consisted of healthy bone marrow donors. The V and J ends lost 2 bases and 3 bases respectively, with 5 bases between them. There are 12 residues in the CDR3. Germline V lookup: CDR1 LNHDA, CDR2 SQIVND (reference sequence). The PCR used 60 Vbeta and 13 Jbeta primers. Source study methods: A later analysis counted tens of millions of unique TCR beta chains, roughly 11 million shared. Here immunoSEQ multiplex PCR was the method, and the copy in TCRdb shows in-frame clones only, minus some. That table furnishes V, J and clone size, whereas the DNA furnished D and trimming. The sample lists over 200,000 clones; about 78% were seen once.

Source material: PBMCs. V is TRBV19 and J is TRBJ2-7; TRBD1 is a possible D gene (5 bases). The TCR sequence derives from a male donor in good health and CMV-seronegative. In DNA, the CDR3 is TGTGCCAGTAGTATACAGGGCTACGAGCAGTACTTC. The encoded protein is CASSIQGYEQYF.